This entry lists 26 T cell receptor beta chains sequenced from one sample in a study of control samples from healthy donors and cancer patients. Some clones are missing from TCRdb's copy, which holds only in-frame ones; the method was immunoSEQ multiplex PCR. This table holds about 140,000 clones, 75% to 90% found once. Sample: blood. The source is a woman in her 30s in good health.

The V and J genes are TRBV18 and TRBJ2-1, with 9 bases matching TRBD2. This CDR3 comprises 15 residues. Trimming took 5 bases from V and 7 from J; bases not matched to a gene: 9. Germline CDR1 reads KGHSH; CDR2 reads LQKENI. CDR3 sequence: CASSSRGLATNEQFF. The DNA of the CDR3 is TGTGCCAGCTCATCGAGAGGACTAGCGACAAATGAGCAGTTCTTC.

The chain uses TRBV5-4 and TRBJ1-2, with D possibly matching TRBD1 (6 bases). V was shortened by 2 bases and J by 1 base, with 9 bases between the two germline ends. The CDR3 covers 14 residues. In germline, CDR1 is SGHNT, CDR2 YYREEE (reference sequence). CDR3 region: CASSFTGLNYGYTF. The CDR3 nucleotides are TGTGCCAGCAGCTTTACAGGGCTTAACTATGGCTACACCTTC.

The chain joins TRBV7-3 to TRBJ2-6; TRBD1 or TRBD2 may be the D gene (5 bases each). The CDR3 sequence is 17 residues long. CDR1 and CDR2 from the germline V gene are SGHTA and FQGTGA. Trimming pared 2 bases from V and 0 bases from J, leaving 11 bases between. The chain's CDR3 is CASSLLPGLSGANVLTF. The CDR3 bases are TGTGCCAGCAGCTTACTCCCGGGGCTCTCTGGGGCCAACGTCCTGACTTTC.

The chain joins TRBV11-2 to TRBJ2-5, with D uncertain. The V and J ends lost 5 bases and 5 bases respectively, with 27 bases between them. Germline V lookup: CDR1 SGHAT, CDR2 FQNNGV. The CDR3 length is 18 residues. In DNA, the CDR3 is TGTGCCAGCAGCCCGTGGTATCCGGGCCCCAACCGGGTGGAGACCCAGTACTTC. Translated, it gives CASSPWYPGPNRVETQYF.

J is TRBJ1-1 and V is TRBV10-1, with TRBD1 matching 8 bases. CDR1 is WNHNN, CDR2 SYGVQD, per germline (reference sequence). This CDR3 comprises 19 residues. The trim removed 0 bases at V and 4 bases at J, leaving 16 bases unmatched. The CDR3: CASSESCGQGAALSTEAFF. The DNA for the CDR3 is TGCGCCAGCAGTGAGTCGTGTGGGCAGGGGGCCGCCCTGAGCACTGAAGCTTTCTTT.

V and J are TRBV10-1 and TRBJ2-3; TRBD2 agrees at 10 bases. The length of the CDR3 is 13 residues. CDR1 and CDR2 from the germline V gene are WNHNN and SYGVQD (reference sequence). J lost 1 base, V lost 10 bases, and 2 bases had no gene match. CDR3 protein: CATGTSGTDTQYF. Here the CDR3 DNA reads TGCGCCACCGGGACTAGCGGCACAGATACGCAGTATTTT.

The chain couples TRBV7-6 to TRBJ1-2; D ambiguous. Germline CDR1 is SGHVS and CDR2 is FNYEAQ. Trimming shortened V by 5 bases and J by 4 bases, and 8 bases separated the two germline ends. This CDR3 has 12 amino acids. CDR3 residues: CASSGGFYGYTF. In DNA form, the CDR3 reads TGTGCCAGCAGCGGAGGCTTCTATGGCTACACCTTC.

V gene TRBV5-5 combines with J gene TRBJ1-1, with D unresolved. Between the trimmed V and J ends, which lost 2 bases and 7 bases, there was a span of 9 bases. Germline assignment: CDR1 SGHKS and CDR2 YYEKEE (reference sequence). The CDR3 is 12 amino acids. The chain's CDR3 is CASSFMRDEAFF. The CDR3 DNA reads TGTGCCAGCAGCTTTATGAGGGATGAAGCTTTCTTT.

The gene calls are TRBV7-3 and TRBJ2-1; 8 nucleotides line up with TRBD2. The CDR3 sequence is 18 residues long. V shed 4 bases and J 1 base; nucleotides not matched to a gene: 12. Germline assignment: CDR1 SGHTA and CDR2 FQGTGA. CDR3 DNA sequence: TGTGCCAGCAGCTCCCTCGGGGCGGCGGGAGGTTCCTACAATGAGCAGTTCTTC. Translated: CASSSLGAAGGSYNEQFF.

The chain has TRBV11-2 and TRBJ2-3; 7 bases match TRBD2. This CDR3 spans 17 amino acids. The V gene's germline CDR1 is SGHAT and CDR2 FQNNGV. Trimming at V came to 0 bases and at J to 2 bases, leaving 8 bases not matched to a gene. The DNA for the CDR3 is TGTGCCAGCAGCTTAGATCAGCTAGCGGTAGACACAGATACGCAGTATTTT. Encoded protein: CASSLDQLAVDTDTQYF. Drawing the rest from reference TRBV11-2 and TRBJ2-3, the complete variable domain is EAGVAQSPRYKIIEKRQSVAFWCNPISGHATLYWYQQILGQGPKLLIQFQNNGVVDDSQLPKDRFSAERLKGVDSTLKIQPAKLEDSAVYLCASSLDQLAVDTDTQYFGPGTRLTVL.

The J gene is TRBJ2-5, the V gene TRBV27, with 10 positions matching TRBD1. This CDR3 spans 15 amino acids. V dropped 2 bases and J dropped 4; count of bases not matched to a gene: 4. Germline CDR1 and CDR2: MNHEY and SMNVEV (reference sequence). The CDR3 DNA reads as TGTGCCAGCAGTTTACTCGGGACAGGGGTAGAGACCCAGTACTTC. This codes for CASSLLGTGVETQYF.

The chain uses TRBV7-9 and TRBJ2-7; D not resolved. V dropped 1 base and J dropped 1 base, with 2 bases sitting between them. Germline CDR1 and CDR2: SEHNR and FQNEAQ (reference sequence). The CDR3 is 12 residues long. CDR3 protein: CASSLGSYEQYF. The CDR3 region has the DNA TGTGCCAGCAGCTTAGGGTCCTACGAGCAGTACTTC.

The chain recombines TRBV6-5 with TRBJ1-3, with unresolved D. This CDR3 has 15 residues. Germline CDR1 and CDR2: MNHEY and SVGAGI. Trimming pared 0 bases from V and 0 bases from J, leaving 6 bases between. The CDR3 loop reads CASSYSSDSGNTIYF. CDR3 DNA: TGTGCCAGCAGTTACTCGTCGGACTCTGGAAACACCATATATTTT.

The rearrangement uses TRBV11-1 and TRBJ2-3, with D unclear. The germline V gene has CDR1 SGHAT and CDR2 FQDESV (reference sequence). This CDR3 comprises 14 residues. Trimming took off 4 bases at V and 4 bases at J, with 12 bases between the two ends. The CDR3 region has the DNA TGTGCCAGCAGCTATAATCTGGGGTCAGATACGCAGTATTTT. Translated, it gives CASSYNLGSDTQYF.

The rearrangement links TRBV2 to TRBJ2-1, with D maybe TRBD2 (5 bases). The CDR3 covers 13 residues. The germline V gene has CDR1 SNHLY and CDR2 FYNNEI. V lost 11 bases to trimming and J lost 1 base, with 12 bases between them. The CDR3 is CAGEQESYNEQFF. As DNA, the CDR3 is TGTGCCGGGGAGCAGGAGTCCTACAATGAGCAGTTCTTC.

This sequence joins TRBV14 and TRBJ1-1; tentative D call: TRBD1 (5 bases). The CDR3 is 15 amino acids. Trimming shortened V by 0 bases and J by 3 bases, and 11 bases separated the two germline ends. Germline values: CDR1 SGHDN, CDR2 FVKESK. The CDR3 reads CASSQDNPGHTEAFF. DNA for the CDR3: TGTGCCAGCAGCCAAGATAACCCGGGGCACACTGAAGCTTTCTTT.

The chain is built from TRBV4-2 and TRBJ1-4; possible D gene TRBD1, 5 bases. Trimming shortened V by 2 bases and J by 2 bases, and 15 bases separated the two germline ends. The germline V gene has CDR1 LGHNA and CDR2 YNFKEQ. CDR3 length: 17 residues. Here the CDR3 DNA reads TGTGCCAGCAGCCAAAAGTGGGGGACGCCGACTAATGAAAAACTGTTTTTT. It translates to CASSQKWGTPTNEKLFF.

This clone appeared a single time. The chain combines TRBV12-2 with TRBJ2-1; the D call TRBD2 from the table was never checked on the DNA. TRBV12-2 is tagged as a pseudogene. This CDR3 has 20 residues. CDR3 bases: TGTGCAAGTCGCTCCCGGAAGAGGGGGACTAGCGGGAGGTCGACCAATGAGCAGTTCTTC. It translates to CASRSRKRGTSGRSTNEQFF.

The chain employs TRBV28 and TRBJ1-2; D is possibly TRBD1 (6 bases). Deletions cut 0 bases from V and 4 bases from J, with 12 bases between. This CDR3 region has 15 residues. Germline V gene lookup returns CDR1 MDHEN and CDR2 SYDVKM. As DNA, the CDR3 is TGTGCCAGCAGTTTATGGGTGACAGGAACCTATGGCTACACCTTC. Protein product: CASSLWVTGTYGYTF.

This chain links TRBV7-3 with TRBJ2-2; possible D gene TRBD1, 6 bases. Trimming took 4 bases from V and 2 from J, leaving 17 bases between them. CDR3 length equals 17 residues. CDR1 and CDR2 from the germline V gene are SGHTA and FQGTGA. Written as DNA, the CDR3 is TGTGCCAGCAGCTCCACCTTCCGGACAGAAAACACCGGGGAGCTGTTTTTT. It codes for CASSSTFRTENTGELFF.

The chain is built from TRBV28 and TRBJ1-1; 8 bases map to TRBD1. CDR3 length: 13 residues. The V gene's germline CDR1 is MDHEN and CDR2 SYDVKM. V shed 7 bases and J 4 bases; nucleotides not matched to a gene: 5. As DNA, the CDR3 is TGTGCCAGCAAAGGACAGGGAGTCACTGAAGCTTTCTTT. Protein product: CASKGQGVTEAFF.

The rearrangement uses TRBV11-2 and TRBJ2-5, with 12 bases matching TRBD2. With V trimmed by 1 base and J by 5 bases, 5 bases remained unmatched. The CDR3 contains 16 residues. Per the germline V gene, CDR1 is SGHAT and CDR2 is FQNNGV. CDR3 in amino acids: CASSLGLAGGPETQYF. CDR3 nucleotides: TGTGCCAGCAGCTTAGGGCTAGCGGGAGGGCCGGAGACCCAGTACTTC. Filled out from reference TRBV11-2 and TRBJ2-5, the complete variable domain reads EAGVAQSPRYKIIEKRQSVAFWCNPISGHATLYWYQQILGQGPKLLIQFQNNGVVDDSQLPKDRFSAERLKGVDSTLKIQPAKLEDSAVYLCASSLGLAGGPETQYFGPGTRLLVL.

The chain carries TRBV6-5 and TRBJ2-7; 7 bases fit TRBD1. Germline CDR1 and CDR2: MNHEY and SVGAGI. The V gene end was trimmed by 6 bases and the J gene end by 7 bases; junction bases not matched to a gene: 12. This CDR3 has 14 amino acids. CDR3 DNA sequence: TGTGCCAGCAGCCCCGACAGGGCCTTTAGGGAGCAGTACTTC. Protein: CASSPDRAFREQYF.

This clone has just a few counts. This sequence joins TRBV5-8 and TRBJ1-1; 7 nucleotides agree with TRBD1. The CDR3 spans 14 residues. Losses at the gene ends were 3 bases for V and 10 bases for J; bases not matched to a gene: 12. Germline V CDR1 and CDR2: SGHTS, YDEGEE. CDR3 sequence: CASSSGTASLGAFF. CDR3 bases: TGTGCCAGCAGCTCCGGGACAGCCAGCCTTGGAGCTTTCTTT.

The rearrangement links TRBV7-8 to TRBJ2-2, with D unclear. The V gene lost 3 bases and the J gene lost 0 bases, with 11 bases spanning the gap. The CDR3 extends over 16 amino acids. Germline-derived CDR1 and CDR2 are SGHVS and FQNEAQ. The CDR3 here is CASSFANGPNTGELFF. The DNA of the CDR3 is TGTGCCAGCAGCTTTGCAAACGGACCGAACACCGGGGAGCTGTTTTTT.

This clone was found a few times. The V and J genes are TRBV6-5 and TRBJ1-2; TRBD1 might be the D (6 bases). Germline V gene data show CDR1 as MNHEY and CDR2 as SVGAGI. The CDR3 length is 15 residues. V lost 6 bases and J 2 bases, leaving 16 bases between the germline ends. DNA for the CDR3: TGTGCCAGCAGCCGGGGGCAGTCCCAAAACTATGGCTACACCTTC. Encoded protein: CASSRGQSQNYGYTF.